This TCR beta chain derives from a study of T-cell reconstitution after alpha-beta-depleted transplantation in children. As it was prepared, the TCRbeta library received unique molecular identifiers. MiXCR, run by TCRdb on the PCR reads, gives a single entry per CDR3 protein. The sample lists about 540,000 distinct CDR3 sequences, about a sixth occurring once. This TCR derives from a human donor who donated a stem cell graft to a child with acute lymphoblastic leukemia. The sequenced sample was PBMCs from the stem cell graft donor, obtained from the stem cell graft.

CDR3 region: CASSEGLADIYEQYF. CDR3 nucleotide sequence: TGCGCCAGCAGCGAGGGACTAGCAGACATCTACGAGCAGTACTTC. The chain combines TRBV5-1 with TRBJ2-7, with 9 bases identical to TRBD2. The germline CDR1 and CDR2 sequences are SGHRS and YFSETQ. The CDR3 loop spans 15 amino acids. Unmatched junction bases numbered 8, after V lost 4 bases and J lost 3 bases.